The rows below give T cell receptor beta chains drawn from one sample of a study of long-term antiretroviral therapy in people with HIV. TCRdb's copy holds only in-frame clones and misses some; the assay was immunoSEQ multiplex PCR. The sample records about 25,000 clones, more than 85% being singletons. The source material was unsorted PBMCs, sampled 1.9 years after starting antiretroviral therapy. All receptors derive from a young woman with HIV. Both conserved end residues are part of each CDR3. Fields, in order: J gene, D gene, clone size, V gene, CDR3 DNA, CDR3 protein. D genes are given only for firm matches. Clone size is shown for a subset of rows, as once, few, many or a class of expanded clone.

>TRBJ1-4|NA|once|TRBV7-9
TGTGCCAGCAGCTTAGGGGGGGTTAATGAAAAACTGTTTTTT
CASSLGGVNEKLFF
>TRBJ2-5|NA|once|TRBV5-1
TGCGCCAGCAGCTGGGGGGAGACCCAGTACTTC
CASSWGETQYF
>TRBJ2-5|TRBD2|NA|TRBV11-2
TGTGCCAGCAGCTTAGATTTCGGGACTAGTAAGGTGACCCAGTACTTC
CASSLDFGTSKVTQYF
>TRBJ2-6|TRBD2|NA|TRBV4-1
TGCGCCAGCAGCCCCCCCGGGAGGACGGGGCCGTCTGGGGCCAACGTCCTGACTTTC
CASSPPGRTGPSGANVLTF
>TRBJ1-6|NA|NA|TRBV5-1
TGCGCCAGCAGCTTGGCCGGGGGGGTTACTTCACCCCTCCACTTT
CASSLAGGVTSPLHF
>TRBJ1-2|TRBD1|few|TRBV2
TGTGCCAGCAGTGGACAGGGGGAAGTTAATGGCTACACCTTC
CASSGQGEVNGYTF
>TRBJ1-4|TRBD1|NA|TRBV5-1
TGCGCCAGCAGCCTTGGACAGGGGCGGGAAAAACTGTTTTTT
CASSLGQGREKLFF
>TRBJ1-5|TRBD1|few|TRBV19
TGTGCCAGTAGCCCCGTGACCCAAGGACAGGGACAGCCCCAGCATTTT
CASSPVTQGQGQPQHF
>TRBJ2-5|TRBD1|NA|TRBV5-6
TGTGCCAGCAGCTTGGCGGTTAGAAAAGGGACAGAACAAGAGACCCAGTACTTC
CASSLAVRKGTEQETQYF
>TRBJ2-7|NA|once|TRBV19
TGTGCCAGTAGTCGGGGCAGCTCCTACGAGCAGTACTTC
CASSRGSSYEQYF
>TRBJ2-5|TRBD2|once|TRBV5-1
TGCGCCAGCAGCACGGGACTAGCGGTTGAAGAGACCCAGTACTTC
CASSTGLAVEETQYF
>TRBJ2-7|TRBD1|NA|TRBV4-1
TGCGCCAGCAGCCAAGCAGCAGGGGGCGTCTACGAGCAGTACTTC
CASSQAAGGVYEQYF
>TRBJ2-2|NA|few|TRBV30
TGTGCCTGGAGTGTATTCACCGGGGAGCTGTTTTTT
CAWSVFTGELFF
>TRBJ1-2|TRBD1|NA|TRBV5-5
TGTGCCAGCAGCTTGCGGGACAGGGGCGACTATGGCTACACCTTC
CASSLRDRGDYGYTF
>TRBJ2-1|NA|NA|TRBV21-1
TGTGCCAGCAGCAAACGACTAGCGGGGGAAACCTACAATGAGCAGTTCTTC
CASSKRLAGETYNEQFF
>TRBJ1-1|NA|NA|TRBV19
TGTGCCAGTAGTTTCAGGGTTGGCCGCACTGAAGCTTTCTTT
CASSFRVGRTEAFF
>TRBJ2-3|TRBD2|NA|TRBV7-6
TGTGCCAGCAGCTTATTTCCGACTAGCGGAAGCACAGATACGCAGTATTTT
CASSLFPTSGSTDTQYF
>TRBJ1-2|NA|NA|TRBV30
TGTGCCTCTCTACCCCAGGCGGCTAACTATGGCTACACCTTC
CASLPQAANYGYTF
>TRBJ2-2|TRBD1|NA|TRBV5-5
TGTGCCAGCAGTTTACGACAGGGAAACACCGGGGAGCTGTTTTTT
CASSLRQGNTGELFF
>TRBJ2-3|TRBD2|NA|TRBV18
TGTGCCAGCTCACCACCGGGAGATTTTAGGGCTCGGACTAGCCTTACAGATACGCAGTATTTT
CASSPPGDFRARTSLTDTQYF
>TRBJ1-6|NA|few|TRBV11-2
TGTGCCAGCAGCCCCGGACTGAACGCTAATTCACCCCTCCACTTT
CASSPGLNANSPLHF
>TRBJ1-2|NA|few|TRBV6-5
TGTGCCAGCAGTTACTCCCGACAGAGTTTAACCTTC
CASSYSRQSLTF
>TRBJ2-2|TRBD1|NA|TRBV10-1
TGCGCCAGCGCCCCGGGACAGGGTGAAATCAAGGGCGGGGAGCTGTTTTTT
CASAPGQGEIKGGELFF
>TRBJ1-2|TRBD1|NA|TRBV7-6
TGTGCCAGCAGCTTAGATGGACAGGGACTCGATGGCTACACCTTC
CASSLDGQGLDGYTF
>TRBJ2-3|NA|NA|TRBV13
TGTGCCAGCAGACAAGCTCCCACAGATACGCAGTATTTT
CASRQAPTDTQYF
>TRBJ2-7|NA|NA|TRBV5-6
TGTGCCAGCAGCTTTATGGTTCAATACGAGCAGTACTTC
CASSFMVQYEQYF
>TRBJ2-3|NA|once|TRBV5-1
TGCGCCAGCAGCTTGTTAGGCACAGATACGCAGTATTTT
CASSLLGTDTQYF
>TRBJ2-3|NA|NA|TRBV7-9
TGTGCCAGCAGCTTAGAACGTAGGGACTGGGGCACAGATACGCAGTATTTT
CASSLERRDWGTDTQYF
>TRBJ2-7|TRBD2|once|TRBV10-3
TGTGCCATTGCAGGCGGGAGAACGGGACACGAGCAGTACTTC
CAIAGGRTGHEQYF
>TRBJ1-5|TRBD1|NA|TRBV30
TGTGCCTGGACAGGGGGCGAAGGATATAGCAATCAGCCCCAGCATTTT
CAWTGGEGYSNQPQHF
>TRBJ2-4|NA|NA|TRBV5-5
TGTGCCAGCAGCTTGGCGTGGGGGGTGGGCAAAAACATTCAGTACTTC
CASSLAWGVGKNIQYF
>TRBJ1-1|NA|NA|TRBV2
TGTGCCAGCACCCTCAGGGACCAAGAGAACACTGAAGCTTTCTTT
CASTLRDQENTEAFF
>TRBJ2-1|NA|NA|TRBV27
TGTGCCAGCAGTTTAGGGGCCTCCTACAATGAGCAGTTCTTC
CASSLGASYNEQFF
>TRBJ2-1|TRBD1|NA|TRBV5-4
TGTGCCAGCAGCTGGGGACAGGGCGATGAGCAGTTCTTC
CASSWGQGDEQFF
>TRBJ2-2|TRBD1|NA|TRBV5-6
TGTGCCAGCAGCTTTAGACAGGGGAACACCGGGGAGCTGTTTTTT
CASSFRQGNTGELFF
>TRBJ2-1|NA|NA|TRBV5-1
TGCGCCAGCAGCTTGGCCGGGCGGGGCCGCCCGGACAATGAGCAGTTCTTC
CASSLAGRGRPDNEQFF
>TRBJ2-3|TRBD2|NA|TRBV9
TGTGCCAGCAGCTCCGGACTAGCGGGGGATCTGACAGATACGCAGTATTTT
CASSSGLAGDLTDTQYF
>TRBJ2-6|NA|NA|TRBV15
TGTGCCACCAGCAGAGATCAAAGTACTGGAGGTGGGGCCAACGTCCTGACTTTC
CATSRDQSTGGGANVLTF
>TRBJ2-3|NA|NA|TRBV6-1
TGTGCCAGCAGTGTTCTCCGGGGGACCACCACAGATACGCAGTATTTT
CASSVLRGTTTDTQYF
>TRBJ2-1|NA|NA|TRBV4-2
TGTGCCAGCAGCCAAGATGATCCCGGGGGCTACAATGAGCAGTTCTTC
CASSQDDPGGYNEQFF
>TRBJ1-1|NA|once|TRBV19
TGTGCCAGTTCCATTGGAGGGTCGATAGAAACTTTCTTT
CASSIGGSIETFF
>TRBJ2-3|TRBD2|NA|TRBV5-1
TGCGCCAGCAGCCCGGGGGGGAGCAGCACAGATACGCAGTATTTT
CASSPGGSSTDTQYF
>TRBJ1-5|NA|NA|TRBV2
TGTGCCAGCAGTGAAGCGCTGGTACAGGGTACCCAGCATTTT
CASSEALVQGTQHF
>TRBJ2-1|NA|once|TRBV5-1
TGCGCCAGCAGCTTGAACCTGGCAGGGGGGAATGAGCAGTTCTTC
CASSLNLAGGNEQFF
>TRBJ1-6|NA|NA|TRBV6-1
TGTGCCAGCAGTGAAGGGGCCTTTGGCTCACCCCTCCACTTT
CASSEGAFGSPLHF
>TRBJ2-2|TRBD1|NA|TRBV2
TGTGCCAGCAGTAAGGGACAGATGAACACCGGGGAGCTGTTTTTT
CASSKGQMNTGELFF
>TRBJ1-1|NA|NA|TRBV29-1
TGCAGCGTTGAACTAGATGGAGGTGGAGCTTTCTTT
CSVELDGGGAFF
>TRBJ1-4|NA|few|TRBV5-1
TGCGCCAGCCAGGACGGCTATAATGAAAAACTGTTTTTT
CASQDGYNEKLFF
>TRBJ2-5|TRBD2|NA|TRBV10-3
TGTGCCATCAGTGAGTCCCTAGCGGGGGGCCAAGAGACCCAGTACTTC
CAISESLAGGQETQYF